This TCR beta chain emerged from a study of blood T cell repertoires in COVID-19. The wider study: The study drew acute and convalescent COVID-19 samples from the United States, Italy and Spain. PBMCs, B-cell-depleted T cells, or T cells provided the cDNA or gDNA that made up the material.

The CDR3 consists of 13 residues. Study processing details: By means of reference gene primer amplification, nucleated cell counts were estimated. Assay: immunoSEQ multiplex PCR; the TCRdb copy retains only in-frame clones and omits some. The DNA gave D and trimming, while V, J and clone size come from that table. The profile shows approximately 100,000 clones, around nine tenths of them singletons. This TCR was recovered from a human donor in a cohort sampled during active COVID-19. V gene TRBV1 combines with J gene TRBJ2-7; the DNA was not compared with TRBD1, the D call given in the table. TRBV1 is a pseudogene. The sequenced sample was peripheral blood. In DNA, the CDR3 is TGCACCAGCAGCCAAGAAGGGGACTACGAGCAGTACTTC. Its translation: CTSSQEGDYEQYF.